This T cell receptor beta chain came from a study of blood T cell repertoires in COVID-19. Across the study: The samples span acute and convalescent COVID-19 from the United States, Italy and Spain.

The CDR3 sequence is 15 residues long. Per the germline V gene, CDR1 is SGHNT and CDR2 is YYREEE (reference sequence). V shed 4 bases, J shed 6 bases, and the junction held 12 bases outside the gene matches. Per the original methods: Nucleated cell number was recorded as an estimate derived from reference gene primer amplification. Profiling relied on immunoSEQ multiplex PCR, and the TCRdb table lists in-frame clones only, not all of them. V and J calls and clone size are as listed in that table; D and trimming were resolved from the DNA. The data contain 110,000 or so clones, 85% of them singletons.

The source of this sequence is a human donor in a cohort sampled during active COVID-19. V gene TRBV5-4 combines with J gene TRBJ1-2, with 7 bases lining up with TRBD1. The material sequenced was peripheral blood. CDR3: CASSPPLDRLDGYTF. As DNA, the CDR3 is TGTGCCAGCAGCCCACCCCTGGACAGGTTGGATGGCTACACCTTC.